Reported below is one T cell receptor (beta chain). This record comes from a study of blood T cell repertoires in COVID-19. Some clones are missing from TCRdb's copy, which holds only in-frame ones; the method was immunoSEQ multiplex PCR. This sample has a few hundred thousand clones, with roughly four fifths found just once. The trim removed 0 bases at V and 3 bases at J, leaving 2 bases unmatched. Germline CDR1 reads GTSNPN; CDR2 reads SVGIG (reference sequence). The CDR3 totals 14 residues. The sequence derives from a woman between 45 and 60 years old who had recovered from COVID-19. Sequenced material: PBMCs or T cells enriched from blood (not recorded which). The chain links TRBV30 to TRBJ1-5; 7 positions match TRBD1. CDR3 residues: CAWSVQGNNQPQHF. DNA for the CDR3: TGTGCCTGGAGTGTACAGGGGAACAATCAGCCCCAGCATTTT.